These T cell receptor beta chains were read from a single sample in a study of OX40 agonist ivuxolimab in advanced cancers. Sequenced by immunoSEQ multiplex PCR; TCRdb stores in-frame clones only, minus some. The table lists 60,000 to 100,000 clones, more than 75% of them singletons. The sequenced sample was CD4+ or CD8+ T cells sorted from blood, obtained in a trial of the OX40 agonist ivuxolimab. Source of these receptors: an adult with an advanced solid tumor such as melanoma, head and neck, liver or kidney cancer. CDR3s include the opening cysteine and the closing phenylalanine or tryptophan. D genes are given only for firm matches. The listing skips clone size in some rows; elsewhere it reads once, few, many or a size class.

. | TRBJ2-3 | . | TRBV4-3 | CASSQDLAGPDTQYF | TGCGCCAGCAGCCAAGACCTGGCAGGCCCAGATACGCAGTATTTT
TRBD2 | TRBJ2-3 | . | TRBV7-7 | CASSPGLAATDTQYF | TGTGCTAGCAGCCCGGGACTAGCGGCCACAGATACGCAGTATTTT
. | TRBJ1-5 | . | TRBV18 | CASSVAGQPNSPQHF | TGTGCCAGCTCAGTCGCTGGACAGCCCAATAGTCCTCAGCATTTT
. | TRBJ1-5 | . | TRBV2 | CASSEARQGNQPQHF | TGTGCCAGCAGTGAAGCTAGGCAAGGCAATCAGCCCCAGCATTTT
TRBD1 | TRBJ1-1 | . | TRBV5-1 | CASSARTGGDTEAFF | TGCGCCAGCAGCGCTAGGACAGGGGGCGACACTGAAGCTTTCTTT
. | TRBJ2-7 | . | TRBV29-1 | CSVTRQSYEQYF | TGCAGCGTTACTCGACAGTCCTACGAGCAGTACTTC
. | TRBJ1-1 | . | TRBV9 | CASSAAGTEAFF | TGTGCCAGCAGCGCCGCCGGGACAGAAGCTTTCTTT
. | TRBJ2-7 | . | TRBV19 | CASKIHGGSDEQYF | TGTGCCTCTAAGATACACGGAGGTTCCGACGAGCAGTACTTC
TRBD2 | TRBJ2-3 | . | TRBV19 | CASSWTSLTSRTDTQYF | TGTGCCAGTAGCTGGACTAGTTTGACGTCTCGCACAGATACGCAGTATTTT
TRBD2 | TRBJ2-5 | . | TRBV7-7 | CASSRSTSGVETQYF | TGTGCTAGCAGCCGATCGACTAGCGGGGTGGAGACCCAGTACTTC
. | TRBJ1-5 | . | TRBV6-1 | CASSVGDQPQHF | TGTGCCAGCAGTGTAGGGGATCAGCCCCAGCATTTT
. | TRBJ2-5 | . | TRBV7-2 | CASSRGHQETQYF | TGTGCCAGCAGCAGGGGACACCAAGAGACCCAGTACTTC
. | TRBJ1-5 | few | TRBV11-3 | CASSTHQPQHF | TGTGCCAGCAGCACACATCAGCCCCAGCATTTT
TRBD2 | TRBJ2-3 | . | TRBV5-1 | CASSSTSGEQDTQYF | TGCGCCAGCAGCTCGACTAGCGGGGAACAAGATACGCAGTATTTT
. | TRBJ1-1 | . | TRBV21-1 | CASSKGAGLAFF | TGTGCCAGCAGCAAAGGGGCAGGGCTGGCTTTCTTT
TRBD1 | TRBJ1-2 | . | TRBV5-1 | CVPRDTTGTGGNYGYTF | TGCGTCCCCCGCGACACGACCGGGACAGGTGGTAACTATGGCTACACCTTC
TRBD1 | TRBJ1-1 | . | TRBV5-3 | CARSLDKQGIRNTEAFF | TGTGCCAGAAGCTTGGATAAACAGGGGATTCGGAACACTGAAGCTTTCTTT
. | TRBJ2-1 | . | TRBV7-2 | CASSLVGRGGPNEQFF | TGTGCCAGCAGCTTAGTCGGTCGGGGAGGCCCCAATGAGCAGTTCTTC
. | TRBJ1-2 | once | TRBV20-1 | CSARGEAGYTF | TGCAGTGCTAGAGGGGAGGCTGGCTACACCTTC
TRBD1 | TRBJ2-1 | . | TRBV30 | CAWRTGGPSYNEQFF | TGTGCCTGGAGAACAGGGGGTCCCTCCTACAATGAGCAGTTCTTC
TRBD2 | TRBJ2-1 | . | TRBV30 | CAWMRTSSYNEQFF | TGTGCCTGGATGAGGACTAGCTCCTACAATGAGCAGTTCTTC
TRBD1 | TRBJ2-5 | . | TRBV4-1 | CASSQRQGGRETQYF | TGCGCCAGCAGCCAAAGACAGGGTGGCCGGGAGACCCAGTACTTC
. | TRBJ1-5 | . | TRBV27 | CASSLIGSNQPQHF | TGTGCCAGCAGTTTGATCGGCAGCAATCAGCCCCAGCATTTT
TRBD2 | TRBJ2-1 | . | TRBV18 | CASSPVPYARLAGLSYNEQFF | TGTGCCAGCTCACCCGTACCGTATGCTCGACTAGCGGGACTCTCCTACAATGAGCAGTTCTTC
TRBD1 | TRBJ1-4 | . | TRBV15 | CATSMDRGRVKLFF | TGTGCCACCAGCATGGACAGGGGGCGCGTGAAACTGTTTTTT
. | TRBJ2-2 | . | TRBV7-9 | CASSLALIGDGELFF | TGTGCCAGCAGCTTAGCGCTAATCGGTGACGGGGAGCTGTTTTTT
. | TRBJ2-2 | . | TRBV11-2 | CASSSGRIGELFF | TGTGCCAGCAGCTCAGGACGGATCGGGGAGCTGTTTTTT
. | TRBJ1-2 | . | TRBV27 | CASTLRWGGNYGYTF | TGTGCCAGCACCCTGCGATGGGGGGGGAACTATGGCTACACCTTC
. | TRBJ2-5 | . | TRBV5-4 | CASSLMGGVETQYF | TGTGCCAGCAGCTTGATGGGGGGAGTTGAGACCCAGTACTTC
. | TRBJ1-1 | . | TRBV4-1 | CASSQGRVSNTEAFF | TGCGCCAGCAGCCAAGGCCGGGTTTCGAACACTGAAGCTTTCTTT
TRBD2 | TRBJ2-1 | . | TRBV19 | CASNKRLAGGWNEQFF | TGTGCCAGTAATAAGAGACTAGCGGGGGGATGGAATGAGCAGTTCTTC
. | TRBJ2-1 | . | TRBV27 | CATTPGTPAYNEQFF | TGTGCCACCACCCCCGGGACCCCCGCTTACAATGAGCAGTTCTTC
. | TRBJ2-2 | . | TRBV5-1 | CASSLVVTGELFF | TGCGCCAGCAGCTTGGTGGTTACCGGGGAGCTGTTTTTT
TRBD1 | TRBJ2-7 | . | TRBV5-4 | CASSPGTGDYEQYF | TGTGCCAGCAGCCCCGGGACAGGGGATTACGAGCAGTACTTC
. | TRBJ1-2 | . | TRBV30 | CAWSTGNYGYTF | TGTGCCTGGAGTACGGGTAACTATGGCTACACCTTC